A selection of T cell receptor beta chains follows, all from one sample in a study of T cell repertoires in cytomegalovirus infection. The antigens for these receptors are not known. Each CDR3 protein gets one entry after TCRdb re-called the reads with MiXCR. Here the sample spans roughly 280,000 distinct CDR3 sequences, roughly a fifth being singletons. The specimen was cultured PBMCs, collected from culture after CMV antigen stimulation. The receptors stem from a human donor in good health (CMV status not recorded). Some clones in this sample may be carry-over from other donors' samples. Each CDR3 is given with its conserved first and last residue. Fields, in order: CDR3 length, V gene, J gene, clone size, D gene, CDR3 protein, CDR3 DNA. The D gene is left open where the match is weak. Where a row states a size, it is once, few, many or the class of an expanded clone; other rows omit it.

len: 16; v_gene: TRBV12-3/TRBV12-4; j_gene: TRBJ2-3; abundance: -; d_gene: TRBD2; CDR3aa: CASSGLAGVSTDTQYF; CDR3nt: TGTGCCAGCAGCGGACTAGCGGGAGTGAGCACAGATACGCAGTATTTT
len: 15; v_gene: TRBV7-2; j_gene: TRBJ2-5; abundance: many; d_gene: TRBD2; CDR3aa: CASSSRLAGQETQYF; CDR3nt: TGTGCCAGCAGCTCCCGACTAGCGGGCCAAGAGACCCAGTACTTC
len: 14; v_gene: TRBV20-1; j_gene: TRBJ2-1; abundance: -; d_gene: TRBD2; CDR3aa: CSAPRLAGGGEQFF; CDR3nt: TGCAGTGCTCCTAGACTAGCGGGAGGTGGTGAGCAGTTCTTC
len: 14; v_gene: TRBV7-2; j_gene: TRBJ2-6; abundance: -; d_gene: -; CDR3aa: CASSRGSGANVLTF; CDR3nt: TGTGCCAGCAGCAGGGGCTCTGGGGCCAACGTCCTGACTTTC
len: 11; v_gene: TRBV11-2; j_gene: TRBJ2-3; abundance: -; d_gene: -; CDR3aa: CASSLAVFQYF; CDR3nt: TGTGCCAGCAGCTTAGCGGTGTTTCAGTATTTT
len: 14; v_gene: TRBV28; j_gene: TRBJ1-2; abundance: -; d_gene: -; CDR3aa: CASRHPDRFDGYTF; CDR3nt: TGTGCCAGCAGACACCCCGACAGGTTTGATGGCTACACCTTC
len: 16; v_gene: TRBV28; j_gene: TRBJ2-2; abundance: -; d_gene: -; CDR3aa: CASSLSAVRRGGELFF; CDR3nt: TGTGCCAGCAGTTTATCGGCTGTACGCCGGGGGGGGGAGCTGTTTTTT
len: 15; v_gene: TRBV28; j_gene: TRBJ2-2; abundance: many; d_gene: -; CDR3aa: CASSPPPANTGELFF; CDR3nt: TGTGCCAGCAGTCCCCCCCCAGCAAACACCGGGGAGCTGTTTTTT
len: 15; v_gene: TRBV7-3; j_gene: TRBJ2-1; abundance: -; d_gene: TRBD2; CDR3aa: CASSLWASGNNEQFF; CDR3nt: TGTGCCAGCAGCTTATGGGCTAGCGGGAACAATGAGCAGTTCTTC
len: 14; v_gene: TRBV15; j_gene: TRBJ2-1; abundance: -; d_gene: -; CDR3aa: CATGKRGVHNEQFF; CDR3nt: TGTGCCACTGGGAAGAGGGGAGTTCACAATGAGCAGTTCTTC
len: 15; v_gene: TRBV11-2; j_gene: TRBJ2-1; abundance: many; d_gene: -; CDR3aa: CASSSSGRSYNEQFF; CDR3nt: TGTGCCAGCAGCTCCAGCGGGCGCTCCTACAATGAGCAGTTCTTC
len: 12; v_gene: TRBV11-1; j_gene: TRBJ2-7; abundance: few; d_gene: -; CDR3aa: CASSLISYEQYF; CDR3nt: TGTGCCAGCAGCTTAATTTCCTACGAGCAGTACTTC
len: 12; v_gene: TRBV12-3/TRBV12-4; j_gene: TRBJ2-5; abundance: many; d_gene: -; CDR3aa: CASSLPGETQYF; CDR3nt: TGTGCCAGCAGTTTACCGGGGGAGACCCAGTACTTC
len: 13; v_gene: TRBV6-8; j_gene: TRBJ2-5; abundance: few; d_gene: -; CDR3aa: CASTQGRQQTQYF; CDR3nt: TGTGCCAGCACACAGGGCCGGCAGCAGACCCAGTACTTC
len: 15; v_gene: TRBV7-2; j_gene: TRBJ1-6; abundance: many; d_gene: -; CDR3aa: CASSLVARRNSPLHF; CDR3nt: TGTGCCAGCAGCTTAGTCGCCCGGAGAAATTCACCCCTCCACTTT
len: 16; v_gene: TRBV5-6; j_gene: TRBJ1-3; abundance: -; d_gene: -; CDR3aa: CASSLNGSPGENTIYF; CDR3nt: TGTGCCAGCAGCTTGAACGGGTCTCCCGGGGAAAACACCATATATTTT
len: 15; v_gene: TRBV10-3; j_gene: TRBJ2-7; abundance: -; d_gene: -; CDR3aa: CAISESASISYEQYF; CDR3nt: TGTGCCATCAGTGAGTCGGCTAGTATCTCCTACGAGCAGTACTTC
len: 15; v_gene: TRBV7-6; j_gene: TRBJ2-5; abundance: few; d_gene: TRBD2; CDR3aa: CASSTSGSLAETQYF; CDR3nt: TGTGCCAGCTCGACTAGCGGGAGCCTCGCGGAGACCCAGTACTTC
len: 16; v_gene: TRBV28; j_gene: TRBJ1-5; abundance: -; d_gene: TRBD1; CDR3aa: CASSFQGQGYNQPQHF; CDR3nt: TGTGCCAGCAGTTTCCAGGGACAGGGATACAATCAGCCCCAGCATTTT
len: 16; v_gene: TRBV7-9; j_gene: TRBJ2-5; abundance: -; d_gene: TRBD2; CDR3aa: CASSAWTSGRGETQYF; CDR3nt: TGTGCCAGCAGCGCGTGGACTAGCGGGAGGGGAGAGACCCAGTACTTC